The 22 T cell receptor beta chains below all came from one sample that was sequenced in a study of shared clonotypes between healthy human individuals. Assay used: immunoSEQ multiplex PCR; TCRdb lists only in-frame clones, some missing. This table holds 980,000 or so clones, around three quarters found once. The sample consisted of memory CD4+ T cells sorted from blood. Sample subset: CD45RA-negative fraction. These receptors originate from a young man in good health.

The CDR3 coding sequence is TGTGCCAGCAGCCTTCGGGACAGGGGTACAAGTGGCTACACCTTC. Translated: CASSLRDRGTSGYTF. V is TRBV7-9 and J is TRBJ1-2; the match to TRBD1 covers 10 bases. Germline V CDR1 and CDR2: SEHNR, FQNEAQ (reference sequence). Unmatched junction bases numbered 10, after V lost 5 bases and J lost 7 bases. The CDR3 extends over 15 amino acids.

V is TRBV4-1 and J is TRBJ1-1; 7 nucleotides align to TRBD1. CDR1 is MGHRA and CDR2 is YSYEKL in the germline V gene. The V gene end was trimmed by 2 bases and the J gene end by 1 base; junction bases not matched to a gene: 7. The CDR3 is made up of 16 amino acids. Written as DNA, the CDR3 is TGCGCCAGCAGCCAAACGACAGGGATTAGGAACACTGAAGCTTTCTTT. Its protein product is CASSQTTGIRNTEAFF.

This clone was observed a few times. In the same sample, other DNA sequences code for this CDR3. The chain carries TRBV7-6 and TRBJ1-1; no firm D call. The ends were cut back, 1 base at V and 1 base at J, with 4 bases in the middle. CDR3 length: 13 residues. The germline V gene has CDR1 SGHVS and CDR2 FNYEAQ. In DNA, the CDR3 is TGTGCCAGCAGCTTAGGTACGAACACTGAAGCTTTCTTT. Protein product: CASSLGTNTEAFF. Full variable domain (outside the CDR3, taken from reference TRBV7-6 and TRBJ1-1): GAGVSQSPRYKVTKRGQDVALRCDPISGHVSLYWYRQALGQGPEFLTYFNYEAQQDKSGLPNDRFSAERPEGSISTLTIQRTEQRDSAMYRCASSLGTNTEAFFGQGTRLTVV.

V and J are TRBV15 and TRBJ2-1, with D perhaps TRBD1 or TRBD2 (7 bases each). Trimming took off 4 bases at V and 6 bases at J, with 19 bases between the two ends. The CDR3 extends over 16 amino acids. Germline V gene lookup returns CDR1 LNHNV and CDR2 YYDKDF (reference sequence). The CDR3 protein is CATSKLRTGGGNEQFF. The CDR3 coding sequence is TGTGCCACCAGCAAACTTCGGACAGGCGGGGGCAATGAGCAGTTCTTC.

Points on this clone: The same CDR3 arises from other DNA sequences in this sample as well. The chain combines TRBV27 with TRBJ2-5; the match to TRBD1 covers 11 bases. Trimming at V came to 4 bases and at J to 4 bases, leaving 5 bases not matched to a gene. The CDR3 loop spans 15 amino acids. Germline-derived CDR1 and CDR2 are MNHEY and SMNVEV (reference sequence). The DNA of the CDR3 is TGTGCCAGCAGTTCCGGGACAGGGGGGGTAGAGACCCAGTACTTC. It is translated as CASSSGTGGVETQYF.

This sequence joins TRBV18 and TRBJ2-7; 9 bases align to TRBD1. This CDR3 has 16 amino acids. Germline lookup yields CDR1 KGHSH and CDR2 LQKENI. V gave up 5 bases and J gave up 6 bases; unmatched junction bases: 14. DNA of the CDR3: TGTGCCAGCTCATCGTACAGGGGGCAAGGTGGAAGCGAGCAGTACTTC. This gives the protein CASSSYRGQGGSEQYF.

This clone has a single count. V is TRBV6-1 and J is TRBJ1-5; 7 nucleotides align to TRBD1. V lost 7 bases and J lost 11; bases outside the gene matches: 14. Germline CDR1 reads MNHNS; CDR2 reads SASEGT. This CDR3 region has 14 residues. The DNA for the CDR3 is TGTGCCAGCAACCCGGACAGGAGTTCACAGTCCCAGCATTTT. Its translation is CASNPDRSSQSQHF.

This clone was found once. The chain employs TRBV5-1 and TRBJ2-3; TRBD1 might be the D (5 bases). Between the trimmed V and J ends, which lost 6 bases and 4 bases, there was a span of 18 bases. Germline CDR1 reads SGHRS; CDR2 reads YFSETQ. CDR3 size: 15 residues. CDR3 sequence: CASKQGESYSDTQYF. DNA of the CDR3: TGCGCCAGCAAACAAGGGGAATCGTACTCAGATACGCAGTATTTT.

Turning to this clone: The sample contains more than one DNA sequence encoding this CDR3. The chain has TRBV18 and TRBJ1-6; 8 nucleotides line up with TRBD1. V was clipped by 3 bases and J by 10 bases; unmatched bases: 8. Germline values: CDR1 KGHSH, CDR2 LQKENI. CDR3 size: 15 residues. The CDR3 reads CASSPGTGGDSPLHF. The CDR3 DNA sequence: TGTGCCAGCTCACCCGGGACAGGTGGAGACTCACCCCTCCACTTT. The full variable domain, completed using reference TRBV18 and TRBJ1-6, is NAGVMQNPRHLVRRRGQEARLRCSPMKGHSHVYWYRQLPEEGLKFMVYLQKENIIDESGMPKERFSAEFPKEGPSILRIQQVVRGDSAAYFCASSPGTGGDSPLHFGNGTRLTVT.

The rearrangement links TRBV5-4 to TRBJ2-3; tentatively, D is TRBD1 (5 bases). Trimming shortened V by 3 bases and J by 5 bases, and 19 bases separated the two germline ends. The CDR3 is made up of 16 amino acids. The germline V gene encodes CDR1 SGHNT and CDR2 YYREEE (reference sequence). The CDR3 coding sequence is TGTGCCAGCAGCTCTTCAGGGCGTCAATCCGGAGATACGCAGTATTTT. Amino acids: CASSSSGRQSGDTQYF.

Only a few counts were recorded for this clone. The DNA for the CDR3 is TGTGCCAGCTCCTCAGGAGGTGGGGCAGGAGATACGCAGTATTTT. Its translation is CASSSGGGAGDTQYF. The chain combines TRBV11-3 with TRBJ2-3; D may match TRBD1 or TRBD2 (5 bases each). In germline, CDR1 is SGHNT, CDR2 YENEEA. With 8 bases removed from V and 5 bases from J, the gap between germline ends came to 20 bases. This CDR3 comprises 15 residues.

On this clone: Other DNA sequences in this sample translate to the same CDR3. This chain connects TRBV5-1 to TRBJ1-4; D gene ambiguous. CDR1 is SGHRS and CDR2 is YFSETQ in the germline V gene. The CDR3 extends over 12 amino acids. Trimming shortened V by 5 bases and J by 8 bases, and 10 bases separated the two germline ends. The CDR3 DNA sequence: TGCGCCAGCAGTTTAGCCGGCGAAAAACTGTTTTTT. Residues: CASSLAGEKLFF.

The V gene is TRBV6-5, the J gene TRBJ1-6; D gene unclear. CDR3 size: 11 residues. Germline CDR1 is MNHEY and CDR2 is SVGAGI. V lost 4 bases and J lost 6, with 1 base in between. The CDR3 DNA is TGTGCCAGCAGTTCTAATTCACCCCTCCACTTT. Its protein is CASSSNSPLHF.

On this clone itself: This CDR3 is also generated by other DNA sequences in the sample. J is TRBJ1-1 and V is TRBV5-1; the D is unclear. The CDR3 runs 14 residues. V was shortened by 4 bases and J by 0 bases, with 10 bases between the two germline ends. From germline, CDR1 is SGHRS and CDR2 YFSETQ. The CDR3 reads CASSSSGMNTEAFF. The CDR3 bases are TGCGCCAGCAGCAGTTCTGGCATGAACACTGAAGCTTTCTTT.

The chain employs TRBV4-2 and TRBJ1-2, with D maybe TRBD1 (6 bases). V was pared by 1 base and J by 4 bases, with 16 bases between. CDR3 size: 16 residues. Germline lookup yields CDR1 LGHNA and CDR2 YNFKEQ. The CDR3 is CASSQASQGFGYGYTF. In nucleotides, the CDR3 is TGTGCCAGCAGCCAAGCGTCACAGGGTTTCGGCTATGGCTACACCTTC.

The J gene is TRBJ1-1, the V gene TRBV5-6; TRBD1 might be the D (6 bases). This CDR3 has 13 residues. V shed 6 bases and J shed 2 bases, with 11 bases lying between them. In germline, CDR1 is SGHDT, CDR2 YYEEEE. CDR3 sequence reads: CASTLTGNTEAFF. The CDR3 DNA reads TGTGCCAGCACCCTGACAGGAAACACTGAAGCTTTCTTT.

The CDR3 sequence is CASLRNGVPGGANVLTF. DNA for the CDR3: TGTGCCAGCCTGAGGAACGGCGTACCCGGGGGGGCCAACGTCCTGACTTTC. The chain links TRBV2 to TRBJ2-6; D ambiguous. The germline V and J ends were trimmed by 8 bases and 4 bases, with 21 bases remaining between them. Germline CDR1 is SNHLY and CDR2 is FYNNEI. This CDR3 spans 17 amino acids.

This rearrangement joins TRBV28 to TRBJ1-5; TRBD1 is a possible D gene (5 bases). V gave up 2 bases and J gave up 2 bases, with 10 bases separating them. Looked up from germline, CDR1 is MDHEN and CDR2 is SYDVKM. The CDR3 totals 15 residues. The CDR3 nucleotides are TGTGCCAGCAGTTTACAGGGTTACGGCAATCAGCCCCAGCATTTT. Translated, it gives CASSLQGYGNQPQHF.

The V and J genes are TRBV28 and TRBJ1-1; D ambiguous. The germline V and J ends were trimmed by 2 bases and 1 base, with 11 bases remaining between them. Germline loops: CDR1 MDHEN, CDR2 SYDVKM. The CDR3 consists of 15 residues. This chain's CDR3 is CASSLDPGKNTEAFF. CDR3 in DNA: TGTGCCAGCAGTTTAGATCCGGGGAAGAACACTGAAGCTTTCTTT.

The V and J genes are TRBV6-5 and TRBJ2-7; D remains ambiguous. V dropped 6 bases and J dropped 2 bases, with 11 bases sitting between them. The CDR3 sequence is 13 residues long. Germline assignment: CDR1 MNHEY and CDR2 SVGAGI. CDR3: CASRIPGAYEQYF. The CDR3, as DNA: TGTGCCAGCAGGATCCCCGGAGCCTACGAGCAGTACTTC.

The DNA of the CDR3 is TGTGCCAGCAGCTTGGCCATCGGTGGCTACACCTTC. It specifies CASSLAIGGYTF. The rearrangement uses TRBV5-8 and TRBJ1-2, with D unclear. Deletions cut 0 bases from V and 7 bases from J, with 7 bases between. CDR1 is SGHTS, CDR2 YDEGEE, per germline. The CDR3 has 12 amino acids.

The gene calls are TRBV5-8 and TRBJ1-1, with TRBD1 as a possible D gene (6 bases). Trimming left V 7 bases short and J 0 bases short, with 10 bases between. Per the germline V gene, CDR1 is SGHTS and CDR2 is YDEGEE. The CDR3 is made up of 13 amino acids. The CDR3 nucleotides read TGTGCCAGCGAAGGACAGTTGAACACTGAAGCTTTCTTT. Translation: CASEGQLNTEAFF.